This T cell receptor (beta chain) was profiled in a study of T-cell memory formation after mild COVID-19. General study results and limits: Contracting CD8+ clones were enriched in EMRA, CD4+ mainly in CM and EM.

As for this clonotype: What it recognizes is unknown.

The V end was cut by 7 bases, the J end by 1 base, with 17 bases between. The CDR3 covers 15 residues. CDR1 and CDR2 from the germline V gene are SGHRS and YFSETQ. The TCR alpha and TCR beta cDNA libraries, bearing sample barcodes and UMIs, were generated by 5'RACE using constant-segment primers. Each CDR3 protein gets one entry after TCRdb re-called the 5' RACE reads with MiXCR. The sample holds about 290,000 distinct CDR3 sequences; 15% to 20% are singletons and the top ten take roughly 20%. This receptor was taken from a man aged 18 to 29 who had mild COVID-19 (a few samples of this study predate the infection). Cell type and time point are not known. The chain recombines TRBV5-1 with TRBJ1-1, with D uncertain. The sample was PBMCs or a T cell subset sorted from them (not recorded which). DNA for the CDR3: TGCGCCAGCGGACGAATGCGGCGGCCGAACACTGAAGCTTTCTTT. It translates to CASGRMRRPNTEAFF.